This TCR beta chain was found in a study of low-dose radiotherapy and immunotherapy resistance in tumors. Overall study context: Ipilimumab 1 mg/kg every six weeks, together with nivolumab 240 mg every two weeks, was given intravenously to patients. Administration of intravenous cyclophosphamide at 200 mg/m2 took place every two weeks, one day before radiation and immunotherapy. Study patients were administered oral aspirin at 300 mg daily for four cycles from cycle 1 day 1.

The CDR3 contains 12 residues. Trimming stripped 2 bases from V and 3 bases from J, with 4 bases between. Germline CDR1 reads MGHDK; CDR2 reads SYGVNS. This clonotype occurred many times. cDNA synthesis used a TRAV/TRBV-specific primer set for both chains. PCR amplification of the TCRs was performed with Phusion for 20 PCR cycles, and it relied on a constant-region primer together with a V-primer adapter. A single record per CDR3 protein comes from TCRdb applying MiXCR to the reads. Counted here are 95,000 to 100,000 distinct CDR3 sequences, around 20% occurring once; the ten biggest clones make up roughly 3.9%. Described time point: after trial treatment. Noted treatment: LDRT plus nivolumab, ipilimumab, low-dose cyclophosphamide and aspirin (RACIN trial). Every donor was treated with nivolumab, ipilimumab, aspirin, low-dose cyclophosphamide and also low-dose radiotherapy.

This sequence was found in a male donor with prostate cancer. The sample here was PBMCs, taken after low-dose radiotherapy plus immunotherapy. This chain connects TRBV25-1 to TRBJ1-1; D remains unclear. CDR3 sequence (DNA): TGTGCCAGCAGTGAAATCGACACTGAAGCTTTCTTT. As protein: CASSEIDTEAFF.